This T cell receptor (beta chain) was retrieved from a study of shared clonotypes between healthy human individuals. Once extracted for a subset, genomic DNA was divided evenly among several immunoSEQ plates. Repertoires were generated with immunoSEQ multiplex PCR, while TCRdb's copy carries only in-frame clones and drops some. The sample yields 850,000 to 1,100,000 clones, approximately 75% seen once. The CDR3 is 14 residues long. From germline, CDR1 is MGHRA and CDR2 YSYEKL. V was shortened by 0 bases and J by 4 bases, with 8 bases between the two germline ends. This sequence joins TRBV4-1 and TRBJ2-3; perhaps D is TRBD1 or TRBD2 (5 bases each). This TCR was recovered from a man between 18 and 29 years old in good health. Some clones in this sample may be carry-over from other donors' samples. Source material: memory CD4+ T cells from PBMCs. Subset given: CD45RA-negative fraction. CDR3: CASSQEGRADTQYF. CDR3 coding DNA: TGCGCCAGCAGCCAAGAGGGGCGGGCAGATACGCAGTATTTT.